The TCR beta chain described here comes from a study of regulatory T cells in long-lasting Graves disease. Study information: The study counted Graves' disease as persistent given over 5 years of antithyroid drugs and positive TSH receptor antibodies. General observations from the study: It was in persistent disease that TRBV28, TRBJ1-2 and TRBJ2-5 were favored.

This CDR3 comprises 12 residues. V shed 6 bases, J shed 3 bases, and the junction held 4 bases outside the gene matches. Germline values: CDR1 SQVTM, CDR2 ANQGSEA. This clonotype was seen ten or more times. No antigen is known for it. According to the study, TCR beta libraries were built with iRepertoire HTBI primers and CDR3-region Arm-PCR. One entry per CDR3 protein results from TCRdb running MiXCR on the multiplex PCR reads. Seen here are approximately 360,000 distinct CDR3 sequences, roughly 25% observed once, and the top ten hold approximately 27%. As for time point: persistent/refractory GD, antithyroid drugs over 5 years with positive TRAb. The TCR library was made from RNA extracted from PBMCs. In Xi'an, China, an endocrinology department was the source of patients.

The rearrangement links TRBV29-1 to TRBJ1-1; 7 bases are shared with TRBD1. The specimen comprised peripheral blood mononuclear cells (PBMCs), sampled when the disease was refractory, from a patient treated with antithyroid drugs. This receptor was taken from a woman aged 40 to 50 with Graves disease. The CDR3 here is CSVHTGDTEAFF. DNA of the CDR3: TGCAGCGTGCACACAGGGGACACTGAAGCTTTCTTT.